This entry lists 27 T cell receptor beta chains sequenced from one sample in a study of technical replicates of blood from several donors (dated by TCRdb to 2017 to 2019). Receptor amplification or capture employed the immunoSEQ multiplex PCR assay. Here the immuneACCESS table is served through TCRdb, limited to in-frame sequences with V and J called. Missing clones are a known gap in these copies; in checked studies unresolved V genes cover under half, and the rest lacks a known reason. This sample gives around 79,000 clones in total; roughly 90% of them show up just once. 0.2% to 0.25% of the sample lies in the top ten. Sequences were obtained from T cells isolated from PBMCs. The receptor set was obtained from a human donor in good health.

This chain connects TRBV10-3 to TRBJ1-2; D is perhaps TRBD1 (5 bases). The CDR3 consists of 15 residues. Trimming removed 0 bases from V and 2 bases from J, with 10 bases in between. Germline CDR1 reads ENHRY; CDR2 reads SYGVKD. For the CDR3, the DNA is TGTGCCATCAGTGAGTCTTACCAGGGAAACTATGGCTACACCTTC. This sequence encodes CAISESYQGNYGYTF.

The chain joins TRBV27 to TRBJ1-2; TRBD1 is a possible D gene (6 bases). Looked up from germline, CDR1 is MNHEY and CDR2 is SMNVEV (reference sequence). This CDR3 comprises 12 residues. Trimming removed 6 bases at V and 13 bases at J, with 18 bases between. CDR3 nucleotides: TGTGCCAGCAGGTCCAGGGGAACCCGTCCCACCTTC. It is translated as CASRSRGTRPTF.

This clone was observed a single time. V and J are TRBV5-8 and TRBJ2-7; perhaps TRBD1 as D (6 bases). Germline-derived CDR1 and CDR2 are SGHTS and YDEGEE. The CDR3 covers 17 residues. The V end was cut by 2 bases, the J end by 3 bases, with 21 bases between. The CDR3 nucleotides are TGTGCCAGCAGCTTTCGGGGTAACAGGGTCTCCTACTACGAGCAGTACTTC. The encoded protein is CASSFRGNRVSYYEQYF.

This sequence joins TRBV18 and TRBJ2-1; tentative D call: TRBD2 (6 bases). The germline gives CDR1 KGHSH, CDR2 LQKENI. This CDR3 is built from 16 residues. V lost 3 bases and J 6 bases, leaving 18 bases between the germline ends. CDR3 protein: CASSPFGGEVVNEQFF. DNA for the CDR3: TGTGCCAGCTCACCTTTTGGAGGGGAAGTCGTCAATGAGCAGTTCTTC.

The genes are TRBV27 and TRBJ2-7; 11 nucleotides line up with TRBD2. Trimming cost V 6 bases and J 4 bases; bases outside gene matches: 8. Germline assignment: CDR1 MNHEY and CDR2 SMNVEV (reference sequence). The CDR3 totals 15 residues. Here the CDR3 reads CASSPLAGGPYEQYF. The CDR3 coding sequence is TGTGCCAGCAGCCCCTTAGCGGGAGGGCCTTACGAGCAGTACTTC.

This clone was picked up a small number of times. In nucleotides, the CDR3 is TGTGCCAGCAGGACAGGTCCTAATCAGCCCCAGCATTTT. Translated: CASRTGPNQPQHF. The genes are TRBV2 and TRBJ1-5; weak D call: TRBD1 (6 bases). Per the germline V gene, CDR1 is SNHLY and CDR2 is FYNNEI. This CDR3 has 13 amino acids. The V and J ends lost 6 bases and 4 bases respectively, with 10 bases between them.

In this sample, this clone turned up a few times. The chain links TRBV6-1 to TRBJ1-2; D not certain. Germline values: CDR1 MNHNS, CDR2 SASEGT. The length of the CDR3 is 10 residues. V lost 3 bases and J lost 7, with 3 bases in between. This chain's CDR3 is CASSDIGYTF. The CDR3 DNA is TGTGCCAGCAGTGATATTGGCTACACCTTC.

V is TRBV4-1 and J is TRBJ1-3; D uncertain. The CDR3 has 15 amino acids. Germline V gene lookup returns CDR1 MGHRA and CDR2 YSYEKL. V was shortened by 0 bases and J by 0 bases, with 6 bases between the two germline ends. CDR3 bases: TGCGCCAGCAGCCAAGACGGGTACTCTGGAAACACCATATATTTT. This gives the protein CASSQDGYSGNTIYF.

A single count supports this clone. This sequence joins TRBV18 and TRBJ2-4; TRBD2 is a possible D gene (5 bases). The CDR3 runs 15 residues. The germline V gene has CDR1 KGHSH and CDR2 LQKENI. V was trimmed by 0 bases and J by 1 base, leaving 7 bases between them. The CDR3: CASSPPPGAKNIQYF. The CDR3 coding sequence is TGTGCCAGCTCACCACCCCCGGGGGCCAAAAACATTCAGTACTTC.

The chain uses TRBV11-2 and TRBJ2-7; the match to TRBD1 covers 9 bases. The ends lost 5 bases at V and 5 bases at J; junction bases unmatched: 10. The CDR3 consists of 15 residues. Germline CDR1 and CDR2: SGHAT and FQNNGV. Written as DNA, the CDR3 is TGTGCCAGCAGCCTAACCGGGACAGGGACTGACGAGCAGTACTTC. Its translation is CASSLTGTGTDEQYF.

The chain uses TRBV7-6 and TRBJ2-5; maybe TRBD1 (5 bases). The germline gives CDR1 SGHVS, CDR2 FNYEAQ. This CDR3 contains 13 residues. The V end lost 1 base, the J end lost 5 bases, and 8 bases lay between the germline ends. In DNA, the CDR3 is TGTGCCAGCAGCTTAGGGGGCAGGGAGACCCAGTACTTC. This encodes CASSLGGRETQYF. The full variable domain, its missing parts supplied by reference TRBV7-6 and TRBJ2-5, is GAGVSQSPRYKVTKRGQDVALRCDPISGHVSLYWYRQALGQGPEFLTYFNYEAQQDKSGLPNDRFSAERPEGSISTLTIQRTEQRDSAMYRCASSLGGRETQYFGPGTRLLVL.

The J gene is TRBJ2-7, the V gene TRBV29-1; TRBD2 agrees at 7 bases. Germline V lookup: CDR1 SQVTM, CDR2 ANQGSEA. V lost 4 bases to trimming and J lost 6 bases; unmatched junction nucleotides: 6. This CDR3 has 12 amino acids. The CDR3 reads CSVGRETLEQYF. The CDR3 nucleotides read TGCAGCGTTGGGCGGGAGACCCTCGAGCAGTACTTC.

With respect to this clone: One end of the junction fails to match germline, which may point to a read error. V usage is TRBV9 and J usage is TRBJ1-2; D remains ambiguous. Per germline, CDR1 SGDLS and CDR2 YYNGEE. The CDR3 consists of 11 residues. The CDR3 DNA is TGTGCCAGCAGCGTAGAGCCTAGCCTGTTCTTC. Translated: CASSVEPSLFF.

This clone was detected once. The chain joins TRBV15 to TRBJ2-7; D possibly corresponds to TRBD2 (6 bases). V was pared by 5 bases and J by 0 bases, with 11 bases between. Germline assignment: CDR1 LNHNV and CDR2 YYDKDF (reference sequence). There are 14 residues in the CDR3. The CDR3 loop is CATSPRSGSYEQYF. The CDR3 DNA is TGTGCCACCAGCCCCCGTAGCGGCTCCTACGAGCAGTACTTC.

The V call is TRBV6-1, the J call TRBJ1-1, with 8 positions matching TRBD1. This CDR3 is 14 amino acids long. The germline V gene encodes CDR1 MNHNS and CDR2 SASEGT. Losses at the gene ends were 6 bases for V and 5 bases for J; bases not matched to a gene: 8. CDR3 coding DNA: TGTGCCAGCAGCTACCGGGACAGGACGACTGAAGCTTTCTTT. Its translation: CASSYRDRTTEAFF.

J is TRBJ2-7 and V is TRBV27; 8 nucleotides agree with TRBD1. J gave up 2 bases and V 3 bases, and 6 bases lay outside the gene matches. This CDR3 region has 15 residues. The germline V gene encodes CDR1 MNHEY and CDR2 SMNVEV (reference sequence). Written as DNA, the CDR3 is TGTGCCAGCAGTTTCATGGGGACAGGTACCTACGAGCAGTACTTC. Its translation: CASSFMGTGTYEQYF.

The V gene is TRBV28, the J gene TRBJ2-1, with D possibly TRBD2 on 6 matching bases. V dropped 7 bases and J dropped 7 bases, with 20 bases sitting between them. The germline gives CDR1 MDHEN, CDR2 SYDVKM. The length of the CDR3 is 15 residues. CDR3 DNA sequence: TGTGCCAGCACCGCCGATACCCGTCGGGGGAATGAGCAGTTCTTC. Translating gives CASTADTRRGNEQFF.

The gene calls are TRBV10-3 and TRBJ2-5; 10 positions match TRBD2. CDR1 and CDR2 from the germline V gene are ENHRY and SYGVKD. The length of the CDR3 is 16 residues. V trimming: 4 bases; J trimming: 4 bases; junction bases outside the gene matches: 9. The CDR3 is CAISASSGSSGETQYF. The CDR3, as DNA: TGTGCCATCAGTGCTTCTAGCGGGAGTTCAGGAGAGACCCAGTACTTC.

V usage is TRBV5-1 and J usage is TRBJ1-1; 12 nucleotides align to TRBD1. Losses at the gene ends were 4 bases for V and 4 bases for J; bases not matched to a gene: 5. Germline CDR1 reads SGHRS; CDR2 reads YFSETQ. The length of the CDR3 is 15 residues. CDR3 nucleotides: TGCGCCAGCAGCCTGGGACAGGGGGCGGCCACTGAAGCTTTCTTT. It is translated as CASSLGQGAATEAFF.

The J gene is TRBJ1-5, the V gene TRBV15; 8 nucleotides line up with TRBD1. This CDR3 is built from 16 residues. Losses at the gene ends were 1 base for V and 6 bases for J; bases not matched to a gene: 8. From germline, CDR1 is LNHNV and CDR2 YYDKDF (reference sequence). DNA for the CDR3: TGTGCCACCAGCAGAGTTGGCAGGGGGCAAGGTCAGCCCCAGCATTTT. Its translation: CATSRVGRGQGQPQHF.

The chain uses TRBV10-1 and TRBJ2-1; TRBD2 aligns across 9 bases. The CDR3 runs 17 residues. J lost 1 base, V lost 2 bases, and 6 bases had no gene match. Per germline, CDR1 WNHNN and CDR2 SYGVQD (reference sequence). CDR3 bases: TGCGCCAGCAGTGAGACTTGGACTAGCGAGTCCTACAATGAGCAGTTCTTC. Amino acids: CASSETWTSESYNEQFF.

The V and J genes are TRBV6-1 and TRBJ1-2, with D perhaps TRBD1 (6 bases). CDR1 and CDR2 (germline): MNHNS, SASEGT. Trimming shortened V by 1 base and J by 8 bases, and 14 bases separated the two germline ends. CDR3 length: 14 amino acids. The CDR3 sequence: CASSEGVRGSGYTF. The CDR3 DNA reads as TGTGCCAGCAGTGAAGGGGTGAGGGGGAGCGGCTACACCTTC.

The chain joins TRBV29-1 to TRBJ2-7; TRBD2 aligns across 7 bases. Germline CDR1 SQVTM, CDR2 ANQGSEA. V shed 0 bases and J 2 bases; nucleotides not matched to a gene: 4. The CDR3 loop spans 14 amino acids. The CDR3 DNA reads TGCAGCGTTGAAGACGGGGAGGGGACCTACGAGCAGTACTTC. The encoded protein is CSVEDGEGTYEQYF.

CDR3 DNA sequence: TGTGCCAGTAGTGCAGAAGACAGAGCTACGCGGCCCGGGTGGGCTGAAGCTTTCTTT. As protein: CASSAEDRATRPGWAEAFF. V and J are TRBV19 and TRBJ1-1; D is perhaps TRBD1 (5 bases). CDR1 is LNHDA, CDR2 SQIVND, per germline (reference sequence). CDR3 size: 19 residues. V lost 5 bases and J 6 bases, leaving 31 bases between the germline ends.

The chain combines TRBV9 with TRBJ1-1; D unclear. The length of the CDR3 is 13 residues. The germline gives CDR1 SGDLS, CDR2 YYNGEE. V was trimmed by 0 bases and J by 6 bases, leaving 9 bases between them. The CDR3 region has the DNA TGTGCCAGCAGCGTAGGTGCGTACGCTGAAGCTTTCTTT. Protein: CASSVGAYAEAFF.

V usage is TRBV9 and J usage is TRBJ1-4; D gene uncertain. The V end was cut by 0 bases, the J end by 11 bases, with 14 bases between. Germline values: CDR1 SGDLS, CDR2 YYNGEE. CDR3 length: 14 residues. CDR3 in DNA: TGTGCCAGCAGCGTAGCCCCTCTCGACGGGAAACTGTTTTTT. This translates into CASSVAPLDGKLFF.

The chain carries TRBV4-1 and TRBJ1-1; maybe TRBD1 (6 bases). Germline V CDR1 and CDR2: MGHRA, YSYEKL. CDR3 length: 16 residues. Trimming stripped 4 bases from V and 1 base from J, with 16 bases between. In DNA form, the CDR3 reads TGCGCCAGCAGCCCAGGGGCGTACAGGAAGAACACTGAAGCTTTCTTT. Encoded protein: CASSPGAYRKNTEAFF.